The 23 T cell receptor beta chains below were found in one sample sequenced in a study of blood T cell repertoires in COVID-19. The protocol was immunoSEQ multiplex PCR, while the TCRdb copy is restricted to in-frame clones and leaves out a portion. The sample has 150,000 or so clones, 75% to 95% seen once. The sample taken for sequencing was peripheral blood. The source of these receptors is a man aged 50 to 59 with acute or convalescent COVID-19.

This clone was seen just once. Germline is not matched at one junction end, which may reflect a read error. This chain links TRBV6-1 with TRBJ2-5; D assignment may be TRBD1 or TRBD2 (6 bases each). The CDR3 totals 14 residues. CDR1 and CDR2 from the germline V gene are MNHNS and SASEGT. CDR3 sequence: CASCEGGLGETQYF. Written as DNA, the CDR3 is TGTGCCAGCTGTGAGGGGGGATTGGGGGAGACCCAGTACTTC.

The chain couples TRBV4-1 to TRBJ1-5; D gene uncertain. This CDR3 contains 13 residues. Germline V gene sequence: CDR1 MGHRA, CDR2 YSYEKL. V gave up 0 bases and J gave up 4 bases, with 4 bases separating them. The CDR3, as DNA: TGCGCCAGCAGCCAAGACTTTAATCAGCCCCAGCATTTT. This translates into CASSQDFNQPQHF.

The chain joins TRBV7-6 to TRBJ1-4, with 10 positions matching TRBD1. Germline CDR1 and CDR2: SGHVS and FNYEAQ. V gave up 3 bases and J gave up 7 bases; unmatched junction bases: 11. The CDR3 spans 17 residues. The CDR3 DNA reads TGTGCCAGCAGCTTTTCCCCCGACAGGGGGCTTGGTGAAAAACTGTTTTTT. Protein: CASSFSPDRGLGEKLFF.

This clone has only a few counts. This sequence joins TRBV10-2 and TRBJ1-1, with D tentatively TRBD1 (6 bases). The CDR3 is 14 residues long. Germline assignment: CDR1 WSHSY and CDR2 SAAADI. V lost 4 bases to trimming and J lost 7 bases, with 16 bases between them. The CDR3 nucleotides are TGCGCCAGCAGTGTCACCACAGGGATGGGTGAAGCTTTCTTT. Protein product: CASSVTTGMGEAFF.

This chain links TRBV28 with TRBJ1-4, with a tentative D call TRBD1 (5 bases). The germline gives CDR1 MDHEN, CDR2 SYDVKM. V was pared by 5 bases and J by 6 bases, with 7 bases between. The CDR3 loop spans 12 amino acids. CDR3 bases: TGTGCCAGCAGTACACAGGATGAAAAACTGTTTTTT. Translating gives CASSTQDEKLFF.

This chain links TRBV5-8 with TRBJ1-1; no clear D gene. Germline CDR1 SGHTS, CDR2 YDEGEE. V lost 3 bases, J lost 2 bases, and 8 bases lay in between. This CDR3 comprises 13 residues. CDR3 in amino acids: CASSSTENTEAFF. Written as DNA, the CDR3 is TGTGCCAGCAGCTCAACAGAAAACACTGAAGCTTTCTTT. The complete variable domain, with remaining parts taken from reference TRBV5-8 and TRBJ1-1, reads EAGVTQSPTHLIKTRGQQATLRCSPISGHTSVYWYQQALGLGLQFLLWYDEGEERNRGNFPPRFSGRQFPNYSSELNVNALELEDSALYLCASSSTENTEAFFGQGTRLTVV.

The chain links TRBV11-2 to TRBJ2-1; D is unresolved. V dropped 5 bases and J dropped 1 base, with 15 bases sitting between them. The CDR3 has 16 amino acids. The V gene's germline CDR1 is SGHAT and CDR2 FQNNGV. CDR3 sequence reads: CASSDPVRLSYNEQFF. The CDR3 bases are TGTGCCAGCAGCGATCCGGTCCGTTTGTCCTACAATGAGCAGTTCTTC.

The chain has TRBV3-1 (or the pseudogene TRBV3-2) and TRBJ2-2; D is uncertain. Germline CDR1 LGHDT, CDR2 YNNKEL (reference sequence). The length of the CDR3 is 13 residues. Trimming cost V 3 bases and J 5 bases, with 7 bases left between them. CDR3 amino acids: CASSQFPTGELFF. The CDR3 DNA follows: TGTGCCAGCAGCCAGTTCCCAACCGGGGAGCTGTTTTTT.

V usage is TRBV7-8 and J usage is TRBJ1-1; perhaps TRBD1 as D (5 bases). Trimming removed 2 bases from V and 4 bases from J, with 14 bases in between. Germline V CDR1 and CDR2: SGHVS, FQNEAQ. This CDR3 comprises 15 residues. The CDR3 DNA reads TGTGCCAGCAGCTTAAAGATAGGGGCCCCCACTGAAGCTTTCTTT. Translating it yields CASSLKIGAPTEAFF.

J is TRBJ2-3 and V is TRBV24-1, with D possibly matching TRBD1 (6 bases). There are 15 residues in the CDR3. The ends were cut back, 2 bases at V and 0 bases at J, with 8 bases in the middle. Germline V lookup: CDR1 KGHDR, CDR2 SFDVKD. The CDR3 DNA reads TGTGCCACCAGTGATTCAGGGGTTAGCACAGATACGCAGTATTTT. Its translation is CATSDSGVSTDTQYF.

This clone was observed once. The chain uses TRBV27 and TRBJ2-2, with 15 bases that match TRBD2. The CDR3 loop spans 15 amino acids. CDR1 is MNHEY, CDR2 SMNVEV, per germline (reference sequence). With V trimmed by 5 bases and J by 7 bases, 2 bases remained unmatched. CDR3 nucleotide sequence: TGTGCCAGCAGTGTGGGACTAGCGGGAGGCGGGGAGCTGTTTTTT. The encoded protein is CASSVGLAGGGELFF.

V usage is TRBV27 and J usage is TRBJ2-3, with TRBD2 identical over 7 bases. The CDR3 has 15 amino acids. Unmatched junction bases numbered 7, after V lost 0 bases and J lost 7 bases. The V gene's germline CDR1 is MNHEY and CDR2 SMNVEV (reference sequence). In DNA, the CDR3 is TGTGCCAGCAGTTTATCGGGTGGCGGGAGTAATACGCAGTATTTT. Its protein is CASSLSGGGSNTQYF.

Only a few counts were recorded for this clone. CDR3 amino acids: CASSEGGGTEAFF. The CDR3, as DNA: TGTGCCAGCAGTGAAGGGGGAGGCACTGAAGCTTTCTTT. The chain links TRBV25-1 to TRBJ1-1, with a weak D call TRBD1 (5 bases). V was clipped by 2 bases and J by 4 bases, with 8 bases between them. The CDR3 extends over 13 amino acids. Germline CDR1 MGHDK, CDR2 SYGVNS.

This chain uses TRBV5-5 with TRBJ2-6; TRBD1 matches at 7 bases. From germline, CDR1 is SGHKS and CDR2 YYEKEE (reference sequence). The CDR3 has 12 amino acids. The J segment lost 10 bases and the V segment lost 3 bases, leaving 1 base of the junction unmatched. In nucleotides, the CDR3 is TGTGCCAGCAGCTCAGGGGGAAACGTCCTGACTTTC. It specifies CASSSGGNVLTF. Based on the CDR3 plus reference TRBV5-5 and TRBJ2-6, the full variable domain is DAGVTQSPTHLIKTRGQQVTLRCSPISGHKSVSWYQQVLGQGPQFIFQYYEKEERGRGNFPDRFSARQFPNYSSELNVNALLLGDSALYLCASSSGGNVLTFGAGSRLTVL.

J is TRBJ1-5 and V is TRBV4-1, with 8 bases fitting TRBD1. Germline CDR1 and CDR2: MGHRA and YSYEKL. This CDR3 has 14 residues. V lost 2 bases, J lost 5 bases, and 2 bases stayed unmatched. DNA of the CDR3: TGCGCCAGCAGCCAATGGGGACAGGATCAGCCCCAGCATTTT. As protein: CASSQWGQDQPQHF.

This clone has just one count. The chain employs TRBV10-2 and TRBJ2-6, with D possibly TRBD2 on 6 matching bases. V lost 0 bases, J lost 0 bases, and 15 bases lay in between. CDR3 length: 19 residues. Per germline, CDR1 WSHSY and CDR2 SAAADI. CDR3 protein: CASSESTRGSHSGANVLTF. The DNA of the CDR3 is TGCGCCAGCAGTGAGTCGACTCGGGGGAGCCACTCTGGGGCCAACGTCCTGACTTTC.

The DNA for the CDR3 is TGTGCCAGCTCACCTCAGGGGGCACCTGGAAACACCATATATTTT. Residues: CASSPQGAPGNTIYF. The chain has TRBV18 and TRBJ1-3; TRBD1 matches at 8 bases. Per germline, CDR1 KGHSH and CDR2 LQKENI. There are 15 residues in the CDR3. V was clipped by 3 bases and J by 2 bases; unmatched bases: 3. The variable domain in full, completed from reference TRBV18 and TRBJ1-3, reads NAGVMQNPRHLVRRRGQEARLRCSPMKGHSHVYWYRQLPEEGLKFMVYLQKENIIDESGMPKERFSAEFPKEGPSILRIQQVVRGDSAAYFCASSPQGAPGNTIYFGEGSWLTVV.

This sequence joins TRBV5-1 and TRBJ1-1; 7 bases are a match to TRBD1. The J segment lost 11 bases and the V segment lost 5 bases, leaving 15 bases of the junction unmatched. The germline V gene has CDR1 SGHRS and CDR2 YFSETQ. This CDR3 has 14 residues. DNA of the CDR3: TGCGCCAGCAGTATAGACCTACAGGGGCGGTCGGCTTTCTTT. Encoded protein: CASSIDLQGRSAFF.

This rearrangement joins TRBV27 to TRBJ1-1; D call uncertain. The CDR3 spans 12 residues. Germline assignment: CDR1 MNHEY and CDR2 SMNVEV (reference sequence). Trimming cost V 4 bases and J 8 bases, with 11 bases left between them. In DNA, the CDR3 is TGTGCCAGCAGTTCCTATTTCGAAGAAGCTTTCTTT. It is translated as CASSSYFEEAFF.

V usage is TRBV4-3 and J usage is TRBJ1-3; 7 nucleotides agree with TRBD1. CDR1 and CDR2 (germline): LGHNA, YSLEER. The CDR3 length is 15 residues. Trimming cost V 3 bases and J 4 bases; bases outside gene matches: 6. The CDR3 region is CASSQGTDRGNTIYF. CDR3 bases: TGCGCCAGCAGCCAGGGGACAGACAGAGGAAACACCATATATTTT.

V usage is TRBV7-9 and J usage is TRBJ2-1, with D perhaps matching TRBD2 (6 bases). CDR1 and CDR2 (germline): SEHNR, FQNEAQ (reference sequence). CDR3 length equals 14 residues. Trimming pared 1 base from V and 8 bases from J, leaving 12 bases between. CDR3 bases: TGTGCCAGCAGCTTAGGTTCGGGGGTCGATGAGCAGTTCTTC. Amino acid sequence: CASSLGSGVDEQFF.

The chain uses TRBV7-2 and TRBJ1-5; 9 positions agree with TRBD1. With 5 bases clipped from V and 1 base from J, the junction kept 6 bases outside the gene matches. Germline CDR1 SGHTA, CDR2 FQGNSA. The CDR3 loop spans 16 amino acids. CDR3 region: CASSPRQGGSNQPQHF. The CDR3 DNA reads as TGTGCCAGCAGCCCGAGACAGGGGGGCAGCAATCAGCCCCAGCATTTT.

The CDR3 DNA sequence: TGTGCCAGCAGCGTAGCTATGGAGCGGGGGATTGTCACAGATACGCAGTATTTT. As protein: CASSVAMERGIVTDTQYF. The V gene is TRBV9, the J gene TRBJ2-3; 8 nucleotides line up with TRBD2. Germline V lookup: CDR1 SGDLS, CDR2 YYNGEE. J lost 2 bases, V lost 0 bases, and 11 bases had no gene match. The CDR3 length is 18 residues.